This is a list of T cell receptor beta chains from one sample in a study of metastatic and nonmetastatic thyroid tumors. TCRdb recomputed clones from the PCR reads via MiXCR. The sample holds about 2,500 clones, almost 25% seen once. The sample taken for sequencing was adjacent normal tissue. These receptors all come from a male donor with papillary thyroid cancer or a benign thyroid nodule (not recorded which). Some clones in this sample may be carry-over from other donors' samples. CDR3s include the opening cysteine and the closing phenylalanine or tryptophan. The D gene is left open where the match is weak. Clone size is shown for a subset of rows, as once, few, many or a class of expanded clone.

TRBD2	large	TRBV5-1	TRBJ2-1	CASSLGGRASYNEQFF	TGCGCCAGCAGCTTGGGAGGGAGGGCCTCCTACAATGAGCAGTTCTTC
-	medium-sized	TRBV7-9	TRBJ1-1	CASSPGSTGEAFF	TGTGCCAGCAGCCCGGGCTCGACAGGTGAAGCTTTCTTT
TRBD1	medium-sized	TRBV14	TRBJ2-7	CASSQARSTGSRQYF	TGTGCCAGCAGCCAAGCTCGCTCGACAGGGTCAAGACAGTACTTC
-	large	TRBV20-1	TRBJ1-1	CSARERQGWSPEAFF	TGCAGTGCTAGAGAGCGGCAGGGTTGGAGCCCTGAAGCTTTCTTT
TRBD1	-	TRBV28	TRBJ2-1	CASSSYRGSSYNEQFF	TGTGCCAGCAGTTCATACAGGGGGAGCTCCTACAATGAGCAGTTCTTC
-	-	TRBV5-1	TRBJ1-3	CASSLSGEPGNTIYF	TGCGCCAGCAGCTTGTCGGGCGAACCTGGAAACACCATATATTTT
-	-	TRBV27	TRBJ2-5	CASSFRIARTGSSSGTQYF	TGTGCCAGCAGTTTTAGAATAGCGCGGACAGGGTCTTCTAGCGGGACCCAGTACTTC
TRBD1	-	TRBV7-6	TRBJ1-1	CASSQIGQAYLSTEAFF	TGTGCCAGCAGCCAAATCGGACAGGCATATTTGAGCACTGAAGCTTTCTTT
-	-	TRBV6-1	TRBJ2-1	CASSTRRTLEQFF	TGTGCCAGCAGTACCCGTCGGACCCTCGAGCAGTTCTTC
-	few	TRBV12-3/TRBV12-4	TRBJ1-1	CASSLARAYTEAFF	TGTGCCAGCAGTTTAGCCAGGGCGTATACTGAAGCTTTCTTT
-	-	TRBV7-9	TRBJ2-1	CASSLVGRSSYNEQFF	TGTGCCAGCAGCTTAGTGGGCAGGAGCTCCTACAATGAGCAGTTCTTC
TRBD2	-	TRBV7-8	TRBJ2-2	CASSKVAGGYTGELFF	TGTGCCAGCAGCAAGGTCGCGGGAGGATATACCGGGGAGCTGTTTTTT
TRBD1	few	TRBV20-1	TRBJ2-2	CSAPKQGATGELFF	TGCAGTGCCCCCAAGCAGGGGGCTACCGGGGAGCTGTTTTTT
TRBD1	-	TRBV6-1	TRBJ1-1	CASSVFDRDNTEAFF	TGTGCCAGCAGCGTATTTGACAGGGATAACACTGAAGCTTTCTTT
-	-	TRBV9	TRBJ1-3	CASSPPGSPSGNTIYF	TGTGCCAGCAGCCCCCCTGGGAGCCCCTCTGGAAACACCATATATTTT
TRBD1	-	TRBV6-4	TRBJ2-7	CASSDVMARQGAYEQYF	TGTGCCAGCAGTGATGTTATGGCGAGACAGGGGGCCTACGAGCAGTACTTC
-	large	TRBV12-3/TRBV12-4	TRBJ2-1	CASRTGQGLFNEQFF	TGTGCCAGCAGGACCGGCCAGGGGTTATTTAATGAGCAGTTCTTC
TRBD2	few	TRBV28	TRBJ2-3	CTTLGGDYKKDTQYF	TGTACCACGTTGGGGGGGGACTATAAGAAAGATACGCAGTATTTT
-	-	TRBV3-1	TRBJ1-2	CASSQAHGAQISGYTF	TGTGCCAGCAGCCAAGCACATGGGGCCCAGATCTCTGGCTACACCTTC
-	once	TRBV6-2/TRBV6-3	TRBJ1-2	CACSYSDRWGTF	TGTGCCTGCAGTTACTCTGACAGGTGGGGCACATTC
-	-	TRBV20-1	TRBJ1-1	CSSGGGNTEAFF	TGCAGTTCTGGCGGGGGGAACACTGAAGCTTTCTTT
TRBD1	-	TRBV13	TRBJ2-7	CASSLGRTGQSYEQYF	TGTGCCAGCAGCTTAGGGCGGACAGGTCAGTCCTACGAGCAGTACTTC
-	-	TRBV9	TRBJ1-1	CASSVEELGGTEAFF	TGTGCCAGCAGCGTCGAAGAACTTGGGGGGACTGAAGCTTTCTTT
TRBD2	-	TRBV27	TRBJ2-1	CASSPGGSNYNEQFF	TGTGCCAGCAGCCCGGGGGGGAGCAACTACAATGAGCAGTTCTTC
TRBD1	-	TRBV20-1	TRBJ2-2	CSAKVSGQESGELFF	TGCAGTGCCAAAGTATCGGGACAGGAAAGTGGGGAGCTGTTTTTT
-	large	TRBV28	TRBJ2-1	CASSQRPGPEQFF	TGTGCCAGCAGTCAAAGGCCGGGACCGGAGCAGTTCTTC
TRBD1	-	TRBV7-9	TRBJ1-5	CASSQWTGSNQPQHF	TGTGCCAGCAGCCAATGGACAGGGAGCAATCAGCCCCAGCATTTT
TRBD2	-	TRBV7-6	TRBJ2-7	CASSLTSGGYEQYF	TGTGCCAGCAGCTTGACTAGCGGGGGGTACGAGCAGTACTTC
-	medium-sized	TRBV19	TRBJ2-1	CASSGSAYNEQFF	TGTGCCAGTAGCGGGAGCGCTTATAATGAGCAGTTCTTC
-	many	TRBV11-2	TRBJ2-1	CASSPDSGGNEQFF	TGTGCCAGCAGCCCTGACTCTGGCGGCAATGAGCAGTTCTTC
-	many	TRBV5-4	TRBJ2-5	CASSPRPRAETQYF	TGTGCCAGCAGCCCCCGGCCGAGGGCAGAGACCCAGTACTTC
TRBD1	few	TRBV6-1	TRBJ1-2	CASSEGGQGEVHGYTF	TGTGCCAGCAGTGAAGGAGGACAGGGTGAAGTCCATGGCTACACCTTC
TRBD1	hyperexpanded	TRBV6-2/TRBV6-3	TRBJ2-6	CASGTGAGANVLTF	TGTGCCAGCGGCACAGGGGCAGGGGCCAACGTCCTGACTTTC
TRBD1	large	TRBV28	TRBJ2-1	CASSTGTGVHEQFF	TGTGCCAGCAGTACCGGGACAGGGGTCCATGAGCAGTTCTTC
TRBD1	medium-sized	TRBV20-1	TRBJ1-1	CSAKGQGKGEAFF	TGCAGCGCAAAGGGACAGGGTAAAGGTGAAGCTTTCTTT
-	few	TRBV12-3/TRBV12-4	TRBJ1-4	CASSLNSWGEKLFF	TGTGCCAGCAGTTTAAACAGCTGGGGCGAAAAACTGTTTTTT
TRBD1	-	TRBV20-1	TRBJ2-7	CSAVPWAGGQNEQYF	TGCAGTGCCGTGCCCTGGGCAGGGGGTCAGAACGAGCAGTACTTC
-	-	TRBV11-2	TRBJ1-1	CASSLVGQNTEAFF	TGTGCCAGCAGCTTAGTGGGACAGAACACTGAAGCTTTCTTT
-	-	TRBV9	TRBJ2-2	CASSVGVDTGELFF	TGTGCCAGCAGCGTAGGGGTGGATACCGGGGAGCTGTTTTTT
TRBD1	few	TRBV6-5	TRBJ1-1	CASSYSLTGTGGTEAFF	TGTGCCAGCAGTTACTCCCTCACCGGGACAGGGGGCACTGAAGCTTTCTTT
-	-	TRBV9	TRBJ1-2	CASSAIKKGGYTF	TGTGCCAGCAGCGCAATTAAAAAGGGTGGCTACACCTTC
-	-	TRBV30	TRBJ2-6	CAWSVSFSGANVLTF	TGTGCCTGGAGTGTATCCTTCTCTGGGGCCAACGTCCTGACTTTC
-	large	TRBV20-1	TRBJ2-7	CSARGRDTYEQYF	TGCAGTGCTAGGGGCAGGGACACCTACGAGCAGTACTTC
TRBD2	once	TRBV19	TRBJ2-3	CASSFEAGVGFTDTQYF	TGTGCCAGTAGTTTTGAGGCGGGAGTAGGGTTCACAGATACGCAGTATTTT
TRBD2	-	TRBV2	TRBJ2-1	CASSEGPSGINEQFF	TGTGCCAGCAGTGAGGGACCTAGCGGGATCAATGAGCAGTTCTTC